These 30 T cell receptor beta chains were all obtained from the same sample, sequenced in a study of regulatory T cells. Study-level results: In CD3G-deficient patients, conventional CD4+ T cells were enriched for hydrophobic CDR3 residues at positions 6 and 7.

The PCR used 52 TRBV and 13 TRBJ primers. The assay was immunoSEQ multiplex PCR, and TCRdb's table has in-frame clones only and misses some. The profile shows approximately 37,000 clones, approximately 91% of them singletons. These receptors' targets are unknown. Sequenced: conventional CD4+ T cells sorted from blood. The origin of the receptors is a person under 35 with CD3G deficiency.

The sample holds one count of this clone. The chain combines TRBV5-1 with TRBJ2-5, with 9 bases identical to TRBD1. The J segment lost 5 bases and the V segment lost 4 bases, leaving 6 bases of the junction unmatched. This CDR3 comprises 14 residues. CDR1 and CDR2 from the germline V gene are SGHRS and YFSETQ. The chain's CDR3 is CASSPGQGGETQYF. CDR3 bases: TGCGCCAGCAGCCCGGGACAGGGAGGGGAGACCCAGTACTTC.

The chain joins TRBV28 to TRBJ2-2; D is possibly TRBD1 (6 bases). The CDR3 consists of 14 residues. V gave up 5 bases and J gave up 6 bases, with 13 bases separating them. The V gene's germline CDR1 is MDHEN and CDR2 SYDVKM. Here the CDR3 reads CASSQPPGAGELFF. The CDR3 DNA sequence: TGTGCCAGCAGTCAACCCCCAGGGGCCGGGGAGCTGTTTTTT. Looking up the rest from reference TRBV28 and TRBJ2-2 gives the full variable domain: DVKVTQSSRYLVKRTGEKVFLECVQDMDHENMFWYRQDPGLGLRLIYFSYDVKMKEKGDIPEGYSVSREKKERFSLILESASTNQTSMYLCASSQPPGAGELFFGEGSRLTVL.

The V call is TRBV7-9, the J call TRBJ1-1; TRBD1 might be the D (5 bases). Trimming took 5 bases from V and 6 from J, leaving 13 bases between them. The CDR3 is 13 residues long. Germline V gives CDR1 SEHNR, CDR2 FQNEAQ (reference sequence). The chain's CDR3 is CASSRTRGAEAFF. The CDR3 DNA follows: TGTGCCAGCAGCCGAACGAGGGGTGCTGAAGCTTTCTTT.

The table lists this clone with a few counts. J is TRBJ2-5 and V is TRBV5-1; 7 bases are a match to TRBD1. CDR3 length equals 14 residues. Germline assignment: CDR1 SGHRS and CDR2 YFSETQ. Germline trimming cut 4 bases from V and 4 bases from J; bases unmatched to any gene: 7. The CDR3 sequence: CASSAGQAPETQYF. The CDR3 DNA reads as TGCGCCAGCAGCGCCGGACAGGCCCCAGAGACCCAGTACTTC.

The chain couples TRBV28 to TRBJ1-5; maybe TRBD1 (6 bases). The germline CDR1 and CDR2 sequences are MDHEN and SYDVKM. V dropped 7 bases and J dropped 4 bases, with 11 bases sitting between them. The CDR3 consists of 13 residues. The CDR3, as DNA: TGTGCCAGCACGCGACAGGCTAATCAGCCCCAGCATTTT. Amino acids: CASTRQANQPQHF.

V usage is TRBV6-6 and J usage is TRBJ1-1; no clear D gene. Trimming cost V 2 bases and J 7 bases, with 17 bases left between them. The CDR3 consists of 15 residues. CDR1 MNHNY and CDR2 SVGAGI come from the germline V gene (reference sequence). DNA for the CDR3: TGTGCCAGCAGTTACGGTCAGAGCAGAGGACTTGAAGCTTTCTTT. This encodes CASSYGQSRGLEAFF.

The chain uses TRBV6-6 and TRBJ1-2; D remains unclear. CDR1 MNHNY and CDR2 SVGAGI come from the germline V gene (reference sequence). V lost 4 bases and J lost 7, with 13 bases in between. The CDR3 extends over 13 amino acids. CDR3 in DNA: TGTGCCAGCAGTTCCAGCTCCCGGGCTGGCTACACCTTC. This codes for CASSSSSRAGYTF.

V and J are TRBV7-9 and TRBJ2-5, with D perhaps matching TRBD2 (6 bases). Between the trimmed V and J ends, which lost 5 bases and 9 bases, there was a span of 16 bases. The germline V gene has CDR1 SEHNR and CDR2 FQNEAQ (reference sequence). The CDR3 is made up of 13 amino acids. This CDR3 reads CASSPGRGTPQYF. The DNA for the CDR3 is TGTGCCAGCAGCCCCGGACGGGGGACGCCCCAGTACTTC.

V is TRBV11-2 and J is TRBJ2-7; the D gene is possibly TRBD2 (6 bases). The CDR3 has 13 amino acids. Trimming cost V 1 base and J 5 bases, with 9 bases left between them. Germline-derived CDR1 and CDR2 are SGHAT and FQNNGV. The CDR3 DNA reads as TGTGCCAGCAGCTTAGGGCGGGGAGACGAGCAGTACTTC. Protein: CASSLGRGDEQYF.

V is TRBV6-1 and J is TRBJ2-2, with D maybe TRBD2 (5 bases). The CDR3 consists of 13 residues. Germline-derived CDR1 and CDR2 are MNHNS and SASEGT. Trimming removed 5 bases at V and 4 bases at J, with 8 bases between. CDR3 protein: CASSPRGTGELFF. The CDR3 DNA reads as TGTGCCAGCAGTCCCCGGGGCACCGGGGAGCTGTTTTTT.

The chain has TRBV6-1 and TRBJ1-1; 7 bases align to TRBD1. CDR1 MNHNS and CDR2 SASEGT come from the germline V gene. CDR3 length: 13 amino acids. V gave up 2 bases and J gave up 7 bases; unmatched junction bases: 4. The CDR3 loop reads CASSERGHGEAFF. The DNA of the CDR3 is TGTGCCAGCAGTGAAAGGGGGCATGGTGAAGCTTTCTTT.

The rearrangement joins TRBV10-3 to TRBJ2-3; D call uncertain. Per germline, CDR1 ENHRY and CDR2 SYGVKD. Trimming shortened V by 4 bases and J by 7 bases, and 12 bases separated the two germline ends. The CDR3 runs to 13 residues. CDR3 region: CAISVASGNTQYF. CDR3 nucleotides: TGTGCCATCAGTGTAGCATCTGGAAATACGCAGTATTTT.

The CDR3 DNA reads TGTGCCAGCAGTGAGCAGGTCTTTTATGGCTACACCTTC. This gives the protein CASSEQVFYGYTF. This chain links TRBV6-1 with TRBJ1-2; D remains unclear. Germline V lookup: CDR1 MNHNS, CDR2 SASEGT. There are 13 residues in the CDR3. Deletions cut 3 bases from V and 5 bases from J, with 10 bases between.

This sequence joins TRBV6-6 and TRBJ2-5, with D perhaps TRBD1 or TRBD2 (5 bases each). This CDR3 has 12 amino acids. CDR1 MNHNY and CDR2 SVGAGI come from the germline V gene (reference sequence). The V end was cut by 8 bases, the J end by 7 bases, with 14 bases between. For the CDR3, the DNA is TGTGCCAGCGGGACGGGCCTCGGGACCCAGTACTTC. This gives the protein CASGTGLGTQYF.

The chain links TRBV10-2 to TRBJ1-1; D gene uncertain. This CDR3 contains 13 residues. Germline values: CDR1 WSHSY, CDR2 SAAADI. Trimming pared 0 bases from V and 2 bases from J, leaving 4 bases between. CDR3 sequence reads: CASSESGNTEAFF. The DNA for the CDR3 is TGCGCCAGCAGTGAGTCTGGTAACACTGAAGCTTTCTTT.

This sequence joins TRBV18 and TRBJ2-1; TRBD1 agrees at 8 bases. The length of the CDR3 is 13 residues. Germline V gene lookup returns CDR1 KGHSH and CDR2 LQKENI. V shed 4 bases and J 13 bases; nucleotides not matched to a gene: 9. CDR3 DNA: TGTGCCAGCTCACTCGGGTCAGACAGGGGACAGTTCTTC. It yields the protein CASSLGSDRGQFF.

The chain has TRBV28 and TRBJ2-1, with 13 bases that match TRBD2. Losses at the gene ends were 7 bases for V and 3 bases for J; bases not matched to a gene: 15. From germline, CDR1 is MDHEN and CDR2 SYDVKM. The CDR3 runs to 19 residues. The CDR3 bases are TGTGCCAGCACTAGGACTAGCGGGAGTTCACGGCCTCACTACAATGAGCAGTTCTTC. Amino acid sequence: CASTRTSGSSRPHYNEQFF.

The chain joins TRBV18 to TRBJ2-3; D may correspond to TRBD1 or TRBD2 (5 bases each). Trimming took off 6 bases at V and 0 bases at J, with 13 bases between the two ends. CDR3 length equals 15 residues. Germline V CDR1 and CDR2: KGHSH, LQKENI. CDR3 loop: CASSNPGPSTDTQYF. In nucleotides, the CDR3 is TGTGCCAGCTCCAATCCGGGGCCGAGCACAGATACGCAGTATTTT.

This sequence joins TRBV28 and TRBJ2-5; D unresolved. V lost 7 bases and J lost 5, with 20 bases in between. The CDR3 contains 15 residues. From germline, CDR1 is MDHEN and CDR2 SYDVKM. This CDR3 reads CASNPQGSRAETQYF. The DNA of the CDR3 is TGTGCCAGCAACCCCCAAGGATCACGGGCGGAGACCCAGTACTTC.

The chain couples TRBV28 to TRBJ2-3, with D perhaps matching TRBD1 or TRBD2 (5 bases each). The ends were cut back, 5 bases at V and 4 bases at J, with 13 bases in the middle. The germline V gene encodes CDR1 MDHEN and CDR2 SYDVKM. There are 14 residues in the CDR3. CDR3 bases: TGTGCCAGCAGTACGGTGGGGCGGGCAGATACGCAGTATTTT. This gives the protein CASSTVGRADTQYF.

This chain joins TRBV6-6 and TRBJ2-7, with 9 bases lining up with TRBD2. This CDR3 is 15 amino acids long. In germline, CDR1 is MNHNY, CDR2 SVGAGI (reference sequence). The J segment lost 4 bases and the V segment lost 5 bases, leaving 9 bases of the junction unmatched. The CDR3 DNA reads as TGTGCCAGCAGTCCAGGGGGTAGCGGGAGTTACGAGCAGTACTTC. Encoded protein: CASSPGGSGSYEQYF.

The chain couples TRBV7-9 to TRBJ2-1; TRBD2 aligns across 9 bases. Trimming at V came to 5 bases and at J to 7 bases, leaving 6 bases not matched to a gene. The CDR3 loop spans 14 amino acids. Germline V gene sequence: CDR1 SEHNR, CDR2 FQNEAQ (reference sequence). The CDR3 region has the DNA TGTGCCAGCAGCCCCGGGACTAGCAGGAATGAGCAGTTCTTC. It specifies CASSPGTSRNEQFF.

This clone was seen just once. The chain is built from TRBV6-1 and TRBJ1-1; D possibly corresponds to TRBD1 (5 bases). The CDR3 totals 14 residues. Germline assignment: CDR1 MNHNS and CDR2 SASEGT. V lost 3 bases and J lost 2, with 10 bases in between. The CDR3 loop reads CASSDQGGNTEAFF. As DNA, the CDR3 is TGTGCCAGCAGTGACCAGGGAGGAAACACTGAAGCTTTCTTT.

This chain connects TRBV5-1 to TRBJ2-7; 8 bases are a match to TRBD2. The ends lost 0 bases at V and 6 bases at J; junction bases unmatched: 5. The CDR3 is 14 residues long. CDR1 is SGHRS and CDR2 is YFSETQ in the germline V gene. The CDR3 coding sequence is TGCGCCAGCAGCTTGGGAGCGGGAGCCCCCGAGCAGTACTTC. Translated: CASSLGAGAPEQYF.

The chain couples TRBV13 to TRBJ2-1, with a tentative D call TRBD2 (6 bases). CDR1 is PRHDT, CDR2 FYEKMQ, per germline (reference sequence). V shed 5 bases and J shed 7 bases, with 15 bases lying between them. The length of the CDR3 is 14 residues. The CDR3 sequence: CASSRLRGRNEQFF. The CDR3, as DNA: TGTGCCAGCAGCCGCCTGAGAGGGAGGAATGAGCAGTTCTTC.

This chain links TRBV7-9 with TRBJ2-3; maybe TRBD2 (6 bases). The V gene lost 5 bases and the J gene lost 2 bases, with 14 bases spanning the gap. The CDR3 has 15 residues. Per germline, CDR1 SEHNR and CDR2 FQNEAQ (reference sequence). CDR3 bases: TGTGCCAGCAGCCGCGGGATCACATACACAGATACGCAGTATTTT. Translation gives CASSRGITYTDTQYF.

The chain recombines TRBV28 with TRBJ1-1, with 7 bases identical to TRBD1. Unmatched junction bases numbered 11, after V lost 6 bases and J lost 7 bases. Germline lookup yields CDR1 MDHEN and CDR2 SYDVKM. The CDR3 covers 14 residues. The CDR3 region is CASSSTGILGEAFF. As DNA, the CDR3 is TGTGCCAGCAGCTCGACAGGGATCCTCGGTGAAGCTTTCTTT.

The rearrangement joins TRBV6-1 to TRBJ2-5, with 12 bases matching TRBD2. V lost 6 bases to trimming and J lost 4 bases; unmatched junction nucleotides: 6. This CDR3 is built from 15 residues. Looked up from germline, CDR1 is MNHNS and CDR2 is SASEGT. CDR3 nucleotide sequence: TGTGCCAGCAGCCCTACGGGACTAGCGGGAGAGACCCAGTACTTC. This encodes CASSPTGLAGETQYF.

CDR3 loop: CASSANPGTSGRFEQYF. The CDR3, as DNA: TGTGCCAGCAGTGCGAACCCAGGGACTAGCGGGAGGTTCGAGCAGTACTTC. The chain joins TRBV28 to TRBJ2-7; the match to TRBD2 covers 15 bases. CDR3 length: 17 amino acids. The germline V gene encodes CDR1 MDHEN and CDR2 SYDVKM. Trimming removed 5 bases from V and 6 bases from J; junction bases left unmatched: 11.

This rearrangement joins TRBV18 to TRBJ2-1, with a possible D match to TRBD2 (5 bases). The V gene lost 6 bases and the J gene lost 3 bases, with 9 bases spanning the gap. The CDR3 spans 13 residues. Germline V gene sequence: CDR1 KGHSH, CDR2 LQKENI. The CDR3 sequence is CASSRTGYNEQFF. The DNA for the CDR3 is TGTGCCAGCTCCCGGACTGGCTACAATGAGCAGTTCTTC.